The source of this T cell receptor (beta chain) is a study of blood T cell repertoires in COVID-19. Study-wide context: Italy, Spain and the United States were the sources of the convalescent and acute COVID-19 samples.

The CDR3 has 13 residues. Germline V gene lookup returns CDR1 SQVTM and CDR2 ANQGSEA. V dropped 5 bases and J dropped 5 bases, with 12 bases sitting between them. Some clones are missing from TCRdb's copy, which holds only in-frame ones; the method was immunoSEQ multiplex PCR. Counted here are about 160,000 clones, around 90% occurring once; the ten biggest clones make up 15% to 20%. Sample: peripheral blood. This TCR was recovered from a man between 60 and 75 years old with active or convalescent COVID-19. The J gene is TRBJ2-2, the V gene TRBV29-1, with a possible D match to TRBD1 (6 bases). DNA of the CDR3: TGCAGCGTTCGAGAAGGGGGTACCGGGGAGCTGTTTTTT. Its protein product is CSVREGGTGELFF.